The 21 T cell receptor beta chains in this list originate from one sample, sequenced in a study of cytomegalovirus exposure and HLA in healthy donors. The primer mix had 60 Vbeta and 13 Jbeta primers. Using immunoSEQ multiplex PCR, the repertoire was profiled, and TCRdb retains in-frame clones only, with some absent. The sample shows some 120,000 clones, more than 15% of them seen only once. Sequenced sample: PBMCs. These receptors all come from a female donor in good health and CMV-seropositive.

This clone appeared a few times. The chain links TRBV6-6 to TRBJ1-5, with D perhaps TRBD1 (6 bases). Trimming cost V 6 bases and J 7 bases, with 13 bases left between them. CDR1 and CDR2 (germline): MNHNY, SVGAGI (reference sequence). The CDR3 runs to 13 residues. The DNA for the CDR3 is TGTGCCAGCAGCAAACAGGGTGCACAGCCCCAGCATTTT. Translation gives CASSKQGAQPQHF.

This clone appeared a few times. The chain joins TRBV6-1 to TRBJ2-7; the match to TRBD2 covers 9 bases. CDR1 is MNHNS and CDR2 is SASEGT in the germline V gene. CDR3 length equals 14 residues. With 6 bases clipped from V and 4 bases from J, the junction kept 7 bases outside the gene matches. The CDR3 coding sequence is TGTGCCAGCAGCTCAGCGGGGGGCGGGTACGAGCAGTACTTC. It codes for CASSSAGGGYEQYF.

This clone was counted a single time. V and J are TRBV4-2 and TRBJ1-1; 8 nucleotides match TRBD1. V was clipped by 3 bases and J by 5 bases; unmatched bases: 8. Germline V gives CDR1 LGHNA, CDR2 YNFKEQ. CDR3 length: 15 amino acids. CDR3 coding DNA: TGTGCCAGCAGCCATCCGCAGGGGGCAGGTACTGAAGCTTTCTTT. This gives the protein CASSHPQGAGTEAFF.

This chain uses TRBV27 with TRBJ1-2, with a tentative D call TRBD1 (6 bases). The CDR3 sequence is 14 residues long. Trimming shortened V by 2 bases and J by 4 bases, and 11 bases separated the two germline ends. The germline V gene has CDR1 MNHEY and CDR2 SMNVEV (reference sequence). The CDR3 here is CASSLAGASYGYTF. CDR3 DNA sequence: TGTGCCAGCAGTTTAGCGGGGGCCAGCTATGGCTACACCTTC.

This clone turned up a few times. The chain links TRBV5-6 to TRBJ2-3; D ambiguous. Between the trimmed V and J ends, which lost 1 base and 5 bases, there was a span of 11 bases. CDR3 length: 14 residues. CDR1 is SGHDT, CDR2 YYEEEE, per germline. The CDR3 DNA reads as TGTGCCAGCAGCTTGAGCGCTAGTGGAGATACGCAGTATTTT. It specifies CASSLSASGDTQYF.

The chain uses TRBV27 and TRBJ2-1, with TRBD2 matching over 12 bases. The germline V gene encodes CDR1 MNHEY and CDR2 SMNVEV (reference sequence). The CDR3 runs 14 residues. After removal of 7 bases from V and 5 bases from J, the junction contained 3 bases not matched to a gene. The CDR3 is CASNRLAGDNEQFF. The CDR3 nucleotides are TGTGCCAGCAATCGACTAGCGGGAGACAATGAGCAGTTCTTC.

The chain couples TRBV7-2 to TRBJ2-4, with a possible D match to TRBD1 (6 bases). The ends were cut back, 4 bases at V and 9 bases at J, with 16 bases in the middle. Germline V CDR1 and CDR2: SGHTA, FQGNSA. The CDR3 is made up of 14 amino acids. CDR3 loop: CASSSQGRLSIQYF. The CDR3 DNA is TGTGCCAGCAGCTCACAGGGAAGGCTGAGCATTCAGTACTTC. The variable domain in full, completed from reference TRBV7-2 and TRBJ2-4, reads GAGVSQSPSNKVTEKGKDVELRCDPISGHTALYWYRQSLGQGLEFLIYFQGNSAPDKSGLPSDRFSAERTGGSVSTLTIQRTQQEDSAVYLCASSSQGRLSIQYFGAGTRLSVL.

This clone has just a few counts. The chain uses TRBV30 and TRBJ2-7, with 9 bases that match TRBD1. Trimming cost V 8 bases and J 4 bases; bases outside gene matches: 9. CDR3 size: 13 residues. Germline lookup yields CDR1 GTSNPN and CDR2 SVGIG (reference sequence). The CDR3 region is CASQDRGWYEQYF. CDR3 bases: TGTGCCAGCCAGGACAGGGGTTGGTACGAGCAGTACTTC.

The rearrangement uses TRBV6-5 and TRBJ2-1, with TRBD2 identical over 10 bases. CDR3 length: 14 amino acids. Germline CDR1 and CDR2: MNHEY and SVGAGI. Losses at the gene ends were 5 bases for V and 5 bases for J; bases not matched to a gene: 3. CDR3 DNA: TGTGCCAGCAGTACTAGCGGGATCAACAATGAGCAGTTCTTC. Translation gives CASSTSGINNEQFF.

V and J are TRBV5-1 and TRBJ1-6; D perhaps matches TRBD1 (5 bases). This CDR3 region has 16 residues. Looked up from germline, CDR1 is SGHRS and CDR2 is YFSETQ. V was trimmed by 2 bases and J by 2 bases, leaving 11 bases between them. CDR3 in DNA: TGCGCCAGCAGCTTATCCCCGACAGCCTATAATTCACCCCTCCACTTT. It is translated as CASSLSPTAYNSPLHF. Full variable domain (outside the CDR3, taken from reference TRBV5-1 and TRBJ1-6): KAGVTQTPRYLIKTRGQQVTLSCSPISGHRSVSWYQQTPGQGLQFLFEYFSETQRNKGNFPGRFSGRQFSNSRSEMNVSTLELGDSALYLCASSLSPTAYNSPLHFGNGTRLTVT.

V is TRBV11-2 and J is TRBJ1-6; the D is unclear. There are 15 residues in the CDR3. V lost 0 bases and J 9 bases, leaving 12 bases between the germline ends. In germline, CDR1 is SGHAT, CDR2 FQNNGV. The chain's CDR3 is CASSLDPFRGSPLHF. As DNA, the CDR3 is TGTGCCAGCAGCTTAGACCCATTTAGAGGTTCACCCCTCCACTTT.

This clone was observed a few times. The chain employs TRBV6-1 and TRBJ1-4; 10 bases align to TRBD1. V gave up 6 bases and J gave up 8 bases; unmatched junction bases: 6. This CDR3 has 14 amino acids. The V gene's germline CDR1 is MNHNS and CDR2 SASEGT. The CDR3 DNA sequence: TGTGCCAGCAGGACCGGGACAGGGGACGAAAAACTGTTTTTT. This encodes CASRTGTGDEKLFF.

This clone was picked up a small number of times. V gene TRBV7-2 combines with J gene TRBJ1-2, with D tentatively TRBD1 (6 bases). Germline assignment: CDR1 SGHTA and CDR2 FQGNSA. The V and J ends lost 5 bases and 3 bases respectively, with 22 bases between them. The CDR3 is made up of 17 amino acids. CDR3 DNA: TGTGCCAGCAGCCCGACGGGACACCAAATCGTGGACTATGGCTACACCTTC. Translation gives CASSPTGHQIVDYGYTF.

This sequence joins TRBV19 and TRBJ1-2; 10 positions agree with TRBD1. Germline V gene sequence: CDR1 LNHDA, CDR2 SQIVND (reference sequence). V lost 4 bases, J lost 6 bases, and 14 bases stayed unmatched. There are 17 residues in the CDR3. CDR3 protein: CASSTSIMGQGWDGYTF. The CDR3 DNA is TGTGCCAGTAGTACGTCGATAATGGGACAGGGGTGGGATGGCTACACCTTC.

The chain is built from TRBV2 and TRBJ2-2; tentatively, D is TRBD1 (6 bases). The CDR3 extends over 16 amino acids. Trimming shortened V by 5 bases and J by 1 base, and 14 bases separated the two germline ends. CDR1 and CDR2 from the germline V gene are SNHLY and FYNNEI. The CDR3 DNA reads as TGTGCCAGCAGTACCCCGACAGGAGAGAACACCGGGGAGCTGTTTTTT. Residues: CASSTPTGENTGELFF.

This clone has a handful of counts. This chain connects TRBV19 to TRBJ2-7; D perhaps matches TRBD1 (7 bases). V was shortened by 1 base and J by 3 bases, with 13 bases between the two germline ends. Germline-derived CDR1 and CDR2 are LNHDA and SQIVND (reference sequence). This CDR3 has 15 residues. The CDR3 bases are TGTGCCAGTAGTATAGTAGCGGCAGGGGGCTACGAGCAGTACTTC. Translating it yields CASSIVAAGGYEQYF.

The genes are TRBV5-1 and TRBJ2-3, with 10 bases aligning to TRBD1. The CDR3 extends over 17 amino acids. With V trimmed by 1 base and J by 3 bases, 8 bases remained unmatched. Germline CDR1 SGHRS, CDR2 YFSETQ. In nucleotides, the CDR3 is TGCGCCAGCAGCTTGCGGGGACAGGGGATGGGAACAGATACGCAGTATTTT. Translating it yields CASSLRGQGMGTDTQYF.

V and J are TRBV27 and TRBJ2-2; D is unclear. CDR1 and CDR2 from the germline V gene are MNHEY and SMNVEV (reference sequence). V was shortened by 3 bases and J by 5 bases, with 7 bases between the two germline ends. The length of the CDR3 is 13 residues. DNA of the CDR3: TGTGCCAGCAGTTTCTTAGAAACCGGGGAGCTGTTTTTT. Residues: CASSFLETGELFF.

The V and J genes are TRBV5-6 and TRBJ1-3; no firm D call. Per the germline V gene, CDR1 is SGHDT and CDR2 is YYEEEE. Trimming stripped 3 bases from V and 3 bases from J, with 10 bases between. The CDR3 totals 14 residues. The CDR3 DNA follows: TGTGCCAGCAGCTGGTCCCGGGGTGGAAACACCATATATTTT. As protein: CASSWSRGGNTIYF.

The V gene is TRBV5-1, the J gene TRBJ2-5; 12 bases line up with TRBD2. The junction had 6 bases not matched to a gene; V was cut back by 7 bases and J by 5 bases. Germline-derived CDR1 and CDR2 are SGHRS and YFSETQ. The CDR3 spans 14 residues. Here the CDR3 reads CASRTSGVGETQYF. The DNA of the CDR3 is TGCGCCAGCCGGACTAGCGGGGTGGGGGAGACCCAGTACTTC. Looking up the rest from reference TRBV5-1 and TRBJ2-5 gives the full variable domain: KAGVTQTPRYLIKTRGQQVTLSCSPISGHRSVSWYQQTPGQGLQFLFEYFSETQRNKGNFPGRFSGRQFSNSRSEMNVSTLELGDSALYLCASRTSGVGETQYFGPGTRLLVL.

This clone came up a few times. CDR3 in amino acids: CASSQVRETGETQYF. The CDR3 bases are TGTGCCAGCAGCCAAGTCAGGGAAACGGGAGAGACCCAGTACTTC. V gene TRBV4-2 combines with J gene TRBJ2-5; the D gene is possibly TRBD1 (5 bases). Germline V gene sequence: CDR1 LGHNA, CDR2 YNFKEQ. Trimming removed 1 base from V and 4 bases from J, with 13 bases in between. There are 15 residues in the CDR3.